Listed below are T cell receptor beta chains from one sample, sequenced in a study of shared clonotypes between healthy human individuals. Only in-frame clones appear in the TCRdb table, and some are missing; sequencing was by immunoSEQ multiplex PCR. The sample includes over a million clones, approximately 80% of them seen just once. The sequenced sample consisted of memory CD4+ T cells from PBMCs. These receptors were collected from a man younger than 30 in good health. Some clones in this sample may be carry-over from other donors' samples. Each CDR3 is given with its conserved first and last residue. Fields, in order: V gene, clone size, J gene, D gene, CDR3 DNA, CDR3 protein. D genes are given only for firm matches. Where a row states a size, it is once, few, many or the class of an expanded clone; other rows omit it.

V gene: TRBV6-1; clone size: .; J gene: TRBJ2-4; D gene: .; CDR3 DNA: TGTGCCAGCATTAGAGGGGACACAAACATTCAGTACTTC; CDR3 protein: CASIRGDTNIQYF
V gene: TRBV29-1; clone size: .; J gene: TRBJ1-3; D gene: .; CDR3 DNA: TGCAGCGTTGAATACGGGGGCCGAAACACCATATATTTT; CDR3 protein: CSVEYGGRNTIYF
V gene: TRBV5-1; clone size: once; J gene: TRBJ2-2; D gene: .; CDR3 DNA: TGCGCCAGCAGTGCCAGGGGTCGCACCGGGGAGCTGTTTTTT; CDR3 protein: CASSARGRTGELFF
V gene: TRBV7-9; clone size: .; J gene: TRBJ2-5; D gene: .; CDR3 DNA: TGTGCCAGCAGCTTACTACAGGGTTACCAAGAGACCCAGTACTTC; CDR3 protein: CASSLLQGYQETQYF
V gene: TRBV7-3; clone size: .; J gene: TRBJ2-1; D gene: .; CDR3 DNA: TGTGCCAGCAGCTTAGCCAGGCGTGGGGACAATGAGCAGTTCTTC; CDR3 protein: CASSLARRGDNEQFF
V gene: TRBV4-2; clone size: .; J gene: TRBJ2-2; D gene: .; CDR3 DNA: TGTGCCAGCAGCCAAGACCGGGGGAAGAACACCGGGGAGCTGTTTTTT; CDR3 protein: CASSQDRGKNTGELFF
V gene: TRBV11-1; clone size: .; J gene: TRBJ2-7; D gene: TRBD2; CDR3 DNA: TGTGCCAGCAGCCGGCGGAGCGGCGGGAGGGAATACGAGCAGTACTTC; CDR3 protein: CASSRRSGGREYEQYF
V gene: TRBV5-5; clone size: .; J gene: TRBJ1-3; D gene: .; CDR3 DNA: TGTGCCAGCAGCAGGGGGGACTACTCTGGAAACACCATATATTTT; CDR3 protein: CASSRGDYSGNTIYF
V gene: TRBV19; clone size: few; J gene: TRBJ1-2; D gene: .; CDR3 DNA: TGTGCCAGTAGTATCGTTGAGGGCGCCTACACCTTC; CDR3 protein: CASSIVEGAYTF
V gene: TRBV5-6; clone size: .; J gene: TRBJ1-4; D gene: .; CDR3 DNA: TGTGCCAGCAGCCGGCTCGGCGTTGCAACTAATGAAAAACTGTTTTTT; CDR3 protein: CASSRLGVATNEKLFF
V gene: TRBV4-1; clone size: once; J gene: TRBJ2-7; D gene: TRBD2; CDR3 DNA: TGCGCCAGCAGCCAAGGTAGCGGGAGGGCCTACGAGCAGTACTTC; CDR3 protein: CASSQGSGRAYEQYF
V gene: TRBV5-1; clone size: .; J gene: TRBJ1-4; D gene: .; CDR3 DNA: TGCGCCAGCAGCCAGACAGCAACTAATGAAAAACTGTTTTTT; CDR3 protein: CASSQTATNEKLFF
V gene: TRBV7-2; clone size: .; J gene: TRBJ2-7; D gene: .; CDR3 DNA: TGTGCCAGCAGCTTAGGGACGGAACTCTACGAGCAGTACTTC; CDR3 protein: CASSLGTELYEQYF